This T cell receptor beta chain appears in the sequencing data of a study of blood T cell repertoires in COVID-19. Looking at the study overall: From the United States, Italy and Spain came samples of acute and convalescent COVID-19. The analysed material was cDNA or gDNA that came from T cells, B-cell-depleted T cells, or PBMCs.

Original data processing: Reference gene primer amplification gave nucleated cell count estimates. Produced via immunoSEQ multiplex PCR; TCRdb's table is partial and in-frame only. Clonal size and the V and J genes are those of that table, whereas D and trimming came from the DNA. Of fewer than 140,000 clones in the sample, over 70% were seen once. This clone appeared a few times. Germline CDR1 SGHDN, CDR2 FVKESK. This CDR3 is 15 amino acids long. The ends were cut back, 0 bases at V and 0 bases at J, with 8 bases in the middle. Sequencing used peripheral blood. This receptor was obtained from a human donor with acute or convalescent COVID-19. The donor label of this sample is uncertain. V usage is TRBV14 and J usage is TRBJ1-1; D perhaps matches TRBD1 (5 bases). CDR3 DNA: TGTGCCAGCAGCCAAGATTCAGGGCTGAACACTGAAGCTTTCTTT. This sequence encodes CASSQDSGLNTEAFF.